These 22 T cell receptor beta chains share one sample of origin, sequenced in a study of cytotoxic CD8 clonotypes in ibrutinib-treated CLL (dated by TCRdb to the early 2020s). This specimen's time point label, interpreted: about a year on ibrutinib. The receptor library was made with the immunoSEQ multiplex PCR assay. TCRdb re-hosts the immuneACCESS table, in-frame sequences only. Its copies lack some clones; in the studies checked, an unresolved V gene accounts for under half of them, and the cause for the rest is not known. This sample is represented by tens of thousands of clones; more than 45% of them were singletons. Approximately 32% of the sample is in the top ten clones. This specimen consisted of PBMCs, obtained after 12 months of ibrutinib treatment. All receptors derive from a human donor with chronic lymphocytic leukemia.

V gene TRBV7-2 combines with J gene TRBJ2-2; perhaps TRBD2 as D (6 bases). V was shortened by 5 bases and J by 2 bases, with 12 bases between the two germline ends. Germline V gene sequence: CDR1 SGHTA, CDR2 FQGNSA. The CDR3 runs 15 residues. CDR3 nucleotide sequence: TGTGCCAGCAGCCCCCGGGGGACCAACACCGGGGAGCTGTTTTTT. Encoded protein: CASSPRGTNTGELFF.

The chain employs TRBV7-6 and TRBJ1-4, with D possibly TRBD1 on 5 matching bases. V was trimmed by 1 base and J by 8 bases, leaving 8 bases between them. Germline loops: CDR1 SGHVS, CDR2 FNYEAQ. The CDR3 covers 13 residues. This CDR3 is CASSLVGGEKLFF. The CDR3 bases are TGTGCCAGCAGCTTAGTCGGGGGGGAAAAACTGTTTTTT.

This sequence joins TRBV11-3 and TRBJ2-1; the D gene is possibly TRBD2 (6 bases). The germline V and J ends were trimmed by 5 bases and 5 bases, with 19 bases remaining between them. Per the germline V gene, CDR1 is SGHNT and CDR2 is YENEEA. This CDR3 has 16 residues. CDR3 coding DNA: TGTGCCAGCAGCCGAGGAGCGGCGGGACGCCACAATGAGCAGTTCTTC. Its protein is CASSRGAAGRHNEQFF.

The gene calls are TRBV29-1 and TRBJ2-3; tentatively, D is TRBD1 or TRBD2 (5 bases each). CDR3 length equals 11 residues. V lost 3 bases and J 9 bases, leaving 10 bases between the germline ends. From germline, CDR1 is SQVTM and CDR2 ANQGSEA. CDR3 coding DNA: TGCAGCGTTGACGAATGGGGGACGCAGTATTTT. Translation: CSVDEWGTQYF.

This clone was seen many times. J is TRBJ2-1 and V is TRBV5-1; D not certain. Deletions cut 0 bases from V and 5 bases from J, with 6 bases between. The CDR3 loop spans 13 amino acids. CDR1 and CDR2 (germline): SGHRS, YFSETQ. CDR3 region: CASSLGVDNEQFF. The CDR3 DNA reads as TGCGCCAGCAGCTTGGGGGTCGACAATGAGCAGTTCTTC.

This clone was counted between two and nine times. The chain joins TRBV27 to TRBJ1-6; 7 bases are shared with TRBD1. V lost 3 bases to trimming and J lost 11 bases; unmatched junction nucleotides: 7. The CDR3 covers 14 residues. CDR1 is MNHEY and CDR2 is SMNVEV in the germline V gene (reference sequence). The CDR3 loop reads CASSLTLRGTPLHF. The CDR3 nucleotides are TGTGCCAGCAGTTTGACCCTCAGGGGGACACCCCTCCACTTT.

V and J are TRBV30 and TRBJ1-1; D is undetermined. The CDR3 runs 14 residues. Per germline, CDR1 GTSNPN and CDR2 SVGIG (reference sequence). Deletions cut 4 bases from V and 1 base from J, with 13 bases between. This CDR3 reads CAWTLDGANTEAFF. For the CDR3, the DNA is TGTGCCTGGACCCTGGACGGAGCGAACACTGAAGCTTTCTTT.

The chain is built from TRBV27 and TRBJ2-5; TRBD2 is a possible D gene (7 bases). In germline, CDR1 is MNHEY, CDR2 SMNVEV (reference sequence). The length of the CDR3 is 12 residues. V was cut by 5 bases and J by 5 bases, with 9 bases left in between. This chain's CDR3 is CASSGRGETQYF. CDR3 coding DNA: TGTGCCAGCAGTGGGAGGGGGGAGACCCAGTACTTC.

This clone showed up just once. The chain couples TRBV7-9 to TRBJ1-2; D is uncertain. Germline V gives CDR1 SEHNR, CDR2 FQNEAQ (reference sequence). The CDR3 runs to 14 residues. V was cut by 1 base and J by 3 bases, with 9 bases left in between. The CDR3 loop is CASSLEAGHYGYTF. CDR3 nucleotide sequence: TGTGCCAGCAGCTTAGAGGCGGGTCACTATGGCTACACCTTC.

This clone has only a few counts. The chain carries TRBV27 and TRBJ2-7, with 8 bases fitting TRBD1. Germline loops: CDR1 MNHEY, CDR2 SMNVEV (reference sequence). This CDR3 spans 18 amino acids. J lost 2 bases, V lost 4 bases, and 16 bases had no gene match. This chain's CDR3 is CASSSTPLGQGVTYEQYF. CDR3 nucleotides: TGTGCCAGCAGTTCGACCCCTCTTGGACAGGGTGTCACCTACGAGCAGTACTTC.

This chain uses TRBV29-1 with TRBJ1-3; D gene unclear. Germline V lookup: CDR1 SQVTM, CDR2 ANQGSEA. The CDR3 totals 13 residues. Trimming removed 3 bases from V and 0 bases from J, with 6 bases in between. CDR3 loop: CSVDTNSGNTIYF. The CDR3 DNA sequence: TGCAGCGTTGATACTAACTCTGGAAACACCATATATTTT.

This chain uses TRBV14 with TRBJ2-6; 9 bases line up with TRBD1. The CDR3 loop spans 18 amino acids. The V and J ends lost 2 bases and 2 bases, in that order; junction bases with no gene match: 7. CDR1 and CDR2 (germline): SGHDN, FVKESK. CDR3 in amino acids: CASSQTTGGAPGANVLTF. The DNA for the CDR3 is TGTGCCAGCAGCCAAACGACAGGGGGGGCCCCTGGGGCCAACGTCCTGACTTTC.

The gene calls are TRBV6-1 and TRBJ2-6; the D call may be TRBD1 or TRBD2 (5 bases each). The CDR3 consists of 18 residues. Germline CDR1 and CDR2: MNHNS and SASEGT. Trimming pared 2 bases from V and 0 bases from J, leaving 14 bases between. In DNA form, the CDR3 reads TGTGCCAGCAGTGAACGAGGGGTTGCCTCCTCTGGGGCCAACGTCCTGACTTTC. It codes for CASSERGVASSGANVLTF.

The chain employs TRBV15 and TRBJ1-2, with TRBD1 matching 7 bases. Per germline, CDR1 LNHNV and CDR2 YYDKDF (reference sequence). With V trimmed by 1 base and J by 7 bases, 6 bases remained unmatched. The CDR3 loop spans 14 amino acids. The CDR3 protein is CATSRGGTDSGYTF. The CDR3 bases are TGTGCCACCAGCAGAGGCGGGACAGATTCTGGCTACACCTTC.

The chain has TRBV12-5 and TRBJ2-2, with D possibly matching TRBD2 (6 bases). The CDR3 is 13 residues long. Trimming shortened V by 5 bases and J by 4 bases, and 8 bases separated the two germline ends. Germline-derived CDR1 and CDR2 are LGHNT and FRNRAP. CDR3 nucleotide sequence: TGTGCTAGTGGTAAAGCGGGCACCGGGGAGCTGTTTTTT. Amino acid sequence: CASGKAGTGELFF. The full variable domain, rest sourced from reference TRBV12-5 and TRBJ2-2, is DARVTQTPRHKVTEMGQEVTMRCQPILGHNTVFWYRQTMMQGLELLAYFRNRAPLDDSGMPKDRFSAEMPDATLATLKIQPSEPRDSAVYFCASGKAGTGELFFGEGSRLTVL.

This clone was found a few times. The CDR3 DNA sequence: TGCAGCGTTAAAGGAGGAAATCAGCCCCAGCATTTT. It encodes CSVKGGNQPQHF. The chain combines TRBV29-1 with TRBJ1-5; D uncertain. There are 12 residues in the CDR3. Trimming cost V 5 bases and J 4 bases, with 9 bases left between them. Germline V lookup: CDR1 SQVTM, CDR2 ANQGSEA.

V is TRBV7-9 and J is TRBJ1-2; 9 bases match TRBD1. This CDR3 contains 11 residues. V was clipped by 4 bases and J by 14 bases; unmatched bases: 5. Germline CDR1 reads SEHNR; CDR2 reads FQNEAQ (reference sequence). The CDR3: CASSSQGAPTF. CDR3 nucleotide sequence: TGTGCCAGCAGCTCACAGGGGGCGCCTACCTTC. The full variable domain, its missing parts supplied by reference TRBV7-9 and TRBJ1-2, is DTGVSQNPRHKITKRGQNVTFRCDPISEHNRLYWYRQTLGQGPEFLTYFQNEAQLEKSRLLSDRFSAERPKGSFSTLEIQRTEQGDSAMYLCASSSQGAPTFGSGTRLTVV.

This clone appeared a few times. V and J are TRBV7-2 and TRBJ1-5; perhaps TRBD1 as D (5 bases). CDR3 length: 17 residues. The V and J ends lost 5 bases and 0 bases respectively, with 17 bases between them. Germline V lookup: CDR1 SGHTA, CDR2 FQGNSA. Here the CDR3 DNA reads TGTGCCAGCAGCCTACGGGGCAGCCCGAATAGCAATCAGCCCCAGCATTTT. Translating it yields CASSLRGSPNSNQPQHF. Combining the CDR3 with reference TRBV7-2 and TRBJ1-5 gives the whole variable domain GAGVSQSPSNKVTEKGKDVELRCDPISGHTALYWYRQSLGQGLEFLIYFQGNSAPDKSGLPSDRFSAERTGGSVSTLTIQRTQQEDSAVYLCASSLRGSPNSNQPQHFGDGTRLSIL.

This rearrangement joins TRBV18 to TRBJ2-3; D gene uncertain. The CDR3 covers 14 residues. V lost 7 bases to trimming and J lost 4 bases, with 15 bases between them. CDR1 KGHSH and CDR2 LQKENI come from the germline V gene. The CDR3 region has the DNA TGTGCCAGCTGGGAAGGATTGCGTTCAGATACGCAGTATTTT. Translating gives CASWEGLRSDTQYF.

Many counts were recorded for this clone. J is TRBJ1-6 and V is TRBV5-1; the D gene is possibly TRBD1 (5 bases). Trimming removed 4 bases at V and 15 bases at J, with 14 bases between. Germline values: CDR1 SGHRS, CDR2 YFSETQ. This CDR3 contains 12 residues. The CDR3 reads CASSRLGALLHF. CDR3 nucleotides: TGCGCCAGCAGCCGTTTAGGGGCCCTCCTCCACTTT. The whole variable domain, filled in from reference TRBV5-1 and TRBJ1-6, reads KAGVTQTPRYLIKTRGQQVTLSCSPISGHRSVSWYQQTPGQGLQFLFEYFSETQRNKGNFPGRFSGRQFSNSRSEMNVSTLELGDSALYLCASSRLGALLHFGNGTRLTVT.

V and J are TRBV9 and TRBJ1-3; D is unclear. The CDR3 is 15 residues long. The germline V and J ends were trimmed by 0 bases and 0 bases, with 7 bases remaining between them. Germline V gives CDR1 SGDLS, CDR2 YYNGEE. The CDR3 DNA reads as TGTGCCAGCAGCGTAGCTGTATCCTCTGGAAACACCATATATTTT. Translating it yields CASSVAVSSGNTIYF.

Remarks on this clone: Other DNA variants within this sample encode the same CDR3. V and J are TRBV28 and TRBJ2-7, with a possible D match to TRBD1 (5 bases). Germline V gene lookup returns CDR1 MDHEN and CDR2 SYDVKM. The CDR3 is 13 amino acids. The V end lost 2 bases, the J end lost 2 bases, and 7 bases lay between the germline ends. CDR3 nucleotides: TGTGCCAGCAGTTTAACAGGACCCTACGAGCAGTACTTC. This gives the protein CASSLTGPYEQYF.